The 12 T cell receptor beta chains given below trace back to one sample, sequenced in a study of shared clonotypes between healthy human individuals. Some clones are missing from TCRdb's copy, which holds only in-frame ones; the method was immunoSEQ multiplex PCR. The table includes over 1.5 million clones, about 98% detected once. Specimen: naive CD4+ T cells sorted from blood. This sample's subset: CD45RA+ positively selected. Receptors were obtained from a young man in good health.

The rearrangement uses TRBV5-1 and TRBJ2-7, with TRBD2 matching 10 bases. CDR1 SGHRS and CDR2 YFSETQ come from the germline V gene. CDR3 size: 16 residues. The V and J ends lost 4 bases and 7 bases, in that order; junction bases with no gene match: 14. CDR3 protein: CASSPNVAGGPLEQYF. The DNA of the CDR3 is TGCGCCAGCAGCCCTAACGTAGCGGGAGGCCCTCTGGAGCAGTACTTC. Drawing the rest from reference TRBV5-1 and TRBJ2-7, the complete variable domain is KAGVTQTPRYLIKTRGQQVTLSCSPISGHRSVSWYQQTPGQGLQFLFEYFSETQRNKGNFPGRFSGRQFSNSRSEMNVSTLELGDSALYLCASSPNVAGGPLEQYFGPGTRLTVT.

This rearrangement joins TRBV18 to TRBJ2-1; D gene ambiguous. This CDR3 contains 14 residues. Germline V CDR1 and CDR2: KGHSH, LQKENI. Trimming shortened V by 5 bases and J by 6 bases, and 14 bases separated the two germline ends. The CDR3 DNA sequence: TGTGCCAGCTCATTTGGTCCCGGCCCCAATGAGCAGTTCTTC. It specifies CASSFGPGPNEQFF.

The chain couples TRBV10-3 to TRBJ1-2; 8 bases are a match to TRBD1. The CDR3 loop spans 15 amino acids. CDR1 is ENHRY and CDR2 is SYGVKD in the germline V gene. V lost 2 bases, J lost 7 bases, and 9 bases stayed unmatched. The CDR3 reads CAISEGQGVSSGYTF. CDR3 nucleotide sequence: TGTGCCATCAGTGAGGGACAGGGTGTTAGTAGTGGCTACACCTTC.

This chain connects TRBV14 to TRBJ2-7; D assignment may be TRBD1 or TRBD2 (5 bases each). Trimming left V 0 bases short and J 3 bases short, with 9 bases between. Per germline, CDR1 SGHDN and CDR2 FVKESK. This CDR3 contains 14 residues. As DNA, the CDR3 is TGTGCCAGCAGCCAAGATCGGGGCAACTACGAGCAGTACTTC. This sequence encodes CASSQDRGNYEQYF.

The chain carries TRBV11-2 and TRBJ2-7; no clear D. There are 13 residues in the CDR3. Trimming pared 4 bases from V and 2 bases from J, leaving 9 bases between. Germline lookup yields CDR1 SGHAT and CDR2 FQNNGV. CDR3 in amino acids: CASSSLVTYEQYF. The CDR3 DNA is TGTGCCAGCAGCTCTCTAGTTACCTACGAGCAGTACTTC.

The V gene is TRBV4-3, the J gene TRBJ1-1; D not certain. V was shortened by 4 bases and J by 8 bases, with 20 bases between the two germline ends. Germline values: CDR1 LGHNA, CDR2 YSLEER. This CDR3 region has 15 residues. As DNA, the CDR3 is TGCGCCAGCAGCCGAAGTCCGGGAGGCACAGACGAAGCTTTCTTT. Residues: CASSRSPGGTDEAFF.

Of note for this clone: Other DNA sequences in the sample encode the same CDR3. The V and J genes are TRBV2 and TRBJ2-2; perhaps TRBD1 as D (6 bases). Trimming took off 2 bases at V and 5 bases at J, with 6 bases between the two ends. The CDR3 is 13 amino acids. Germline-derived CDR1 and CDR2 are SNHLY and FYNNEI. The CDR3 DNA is TGTGCCAGCAGTGAACAGGGGACCGGGGAGCTGTTTTTT. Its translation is CASSEQGTGELFF.

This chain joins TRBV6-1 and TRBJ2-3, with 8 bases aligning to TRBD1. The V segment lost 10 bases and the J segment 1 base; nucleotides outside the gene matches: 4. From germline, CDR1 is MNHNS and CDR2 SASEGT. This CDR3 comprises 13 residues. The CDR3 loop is CATGTGGTDTQYF. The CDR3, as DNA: TGTGCCACCGGGACAGGTGGCACAGATACGCAGTATTTT.

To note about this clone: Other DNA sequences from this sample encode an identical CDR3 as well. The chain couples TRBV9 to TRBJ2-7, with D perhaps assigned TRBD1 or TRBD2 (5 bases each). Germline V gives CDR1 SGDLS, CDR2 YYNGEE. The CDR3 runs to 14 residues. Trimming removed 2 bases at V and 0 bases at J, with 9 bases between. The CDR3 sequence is CASSVQGASYEQYF. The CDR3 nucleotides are TGTGCCAGCAGCGTCCAGGGAGCCTCCTACGAGCAGTACTTC.

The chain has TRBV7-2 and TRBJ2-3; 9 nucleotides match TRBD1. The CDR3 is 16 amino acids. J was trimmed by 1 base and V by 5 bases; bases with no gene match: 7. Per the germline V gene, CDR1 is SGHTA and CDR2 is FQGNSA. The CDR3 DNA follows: TGTGCCAGCAGCCAGATGGACAGGGGCGGCACAGATACGCAGTATTTT. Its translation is CASSQMDRGGTDTQYF.

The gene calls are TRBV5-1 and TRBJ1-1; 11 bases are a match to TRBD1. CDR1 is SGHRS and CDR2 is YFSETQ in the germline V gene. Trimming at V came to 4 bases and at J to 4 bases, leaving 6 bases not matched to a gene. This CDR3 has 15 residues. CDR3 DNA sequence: TGCGCCAGCAGCACGGGACAGGGGGTGATCACTGAAGCTTTCTTT. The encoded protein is CASSTGQGVITEAFF.

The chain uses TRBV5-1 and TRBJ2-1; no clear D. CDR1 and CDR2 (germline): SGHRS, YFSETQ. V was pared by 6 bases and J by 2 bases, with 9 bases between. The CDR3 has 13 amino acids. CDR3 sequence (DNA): TGCGCCAGCAAGCCAGACACCTACAATGAGCAGTTCTTC. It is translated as CASKPDTYNEQFF.